The clone carrying this TCR beta chain has a single count. These data come from a study of blood T cell repertoires in COVID-19. Turning to the study itself: The United States, Italy and Spain provided the acute and convalescent COVID-19 samples. From T cells, B-cell-depleted T cells, or PBMCs came the material, which was cDNA or gDNA.

In germline, CDR1 is GTSNPN, CDR2 SVGIG (reference sequence). Trimming took 2 bases from V and 5 from J, leaving 13 bases between them. This CDR3 is 14 amino acids long. In Seattle, patients joined the study during active infection and were tracked longitudinally. Generated by immunoSEQ multiplex PCR, the TCRdb table keeps only in-frame clones and is missing some. The profile shows about 250,000 clones, around 89% of them singletons. This chain links TRBV30 with TRBJ1-5, with no clear D. Sample: peripheral blood. The TCR sequence derives from a woman aged 25 to 45 with COVID-19, enrolled during active disease. This chain's CDR3 is CAWSPTSSHQPQHF. CDR3 sequence (DNA): TGTGCCTGGAGTCCGACAAGTAGTCATCAGCCCCAGCATTTT. The full variable domain, in which reference TRBV30 and TRBJ1-5 provide the parts outside the CDR3, is SQTIHQWPATLVQPVGSPLSLECTVEGTSNPNLYWYRQAAGRGLQLLFYSVGIGQISSEVPQNLSASRPQDRQFILSSKKLLLSDSGFYLCAWSPTSSHQPQHFGDGTRLSIL.